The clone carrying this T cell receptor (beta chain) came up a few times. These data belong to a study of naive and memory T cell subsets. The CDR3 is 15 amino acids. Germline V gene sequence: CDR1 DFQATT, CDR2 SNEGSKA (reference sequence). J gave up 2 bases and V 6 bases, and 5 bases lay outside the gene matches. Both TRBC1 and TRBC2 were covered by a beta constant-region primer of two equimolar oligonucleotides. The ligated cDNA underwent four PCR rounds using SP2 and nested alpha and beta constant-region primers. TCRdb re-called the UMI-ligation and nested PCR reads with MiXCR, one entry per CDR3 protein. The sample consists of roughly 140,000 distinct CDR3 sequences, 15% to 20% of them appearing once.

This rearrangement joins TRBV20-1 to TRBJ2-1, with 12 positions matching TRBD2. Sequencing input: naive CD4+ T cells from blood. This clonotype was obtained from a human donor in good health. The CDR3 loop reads CSATLAGGPYNEQFF. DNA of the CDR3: TGCAGTGCGACACTAGCGGGAGGCCCCTACAATGAGCAGTTCTTC.